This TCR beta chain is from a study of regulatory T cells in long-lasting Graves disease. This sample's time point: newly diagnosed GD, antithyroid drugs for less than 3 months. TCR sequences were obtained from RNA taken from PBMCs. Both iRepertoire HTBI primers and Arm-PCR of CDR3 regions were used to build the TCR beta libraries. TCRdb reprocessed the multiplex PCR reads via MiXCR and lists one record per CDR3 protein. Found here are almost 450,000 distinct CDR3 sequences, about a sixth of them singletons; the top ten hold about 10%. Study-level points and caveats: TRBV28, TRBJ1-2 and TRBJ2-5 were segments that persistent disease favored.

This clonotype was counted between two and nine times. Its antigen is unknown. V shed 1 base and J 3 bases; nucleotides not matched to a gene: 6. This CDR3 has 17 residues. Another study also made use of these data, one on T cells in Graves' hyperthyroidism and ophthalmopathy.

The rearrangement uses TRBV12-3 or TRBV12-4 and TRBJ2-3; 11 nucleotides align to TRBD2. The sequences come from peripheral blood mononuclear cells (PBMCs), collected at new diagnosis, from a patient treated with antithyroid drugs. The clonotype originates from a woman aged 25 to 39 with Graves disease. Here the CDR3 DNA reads TGTGCCAGCAGTTTAGTGGTGGCTAGCGGGAGGACAGATACGCAGTATTTT. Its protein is CASSLVVASGRTDTQYF.